The 11 T cell receptor beta chains below were found in one sample sequenced in a study of blood T cell repertoires in COVID-19. TCRdb keeps only in-frame clones here, not all; method: immunoSEQ multiplex PCR. The sample includes 99,000 or so clones, 90% to 95% of them seen just once. Source material: peripheral blood. The receptors derive from a human donor in a cohort sampled during active COVID-19.

In this sample, this clone turned up a few times. The chain uses TRBV2 and TRBJ1-5; the D gene is possibly TRBD1 (5 bases). Per the germline V gene, CDR1 is SNHLY and CDR2 is FYNNEI. V gave up 3 bases and J gave up 9 bases, with 18 bases separating them. The CDR3 is 15 amino acids. The DNA of the CDR3 is TGTGCCAGCAGTGATCAAGGAGGGGCCGAGGGGCCCCAGCATTTT. It specifies CASSDQGGAEGPQHF. Complete variable domain (other parts from reference TRBV2 and TRBJ1-5): EPEVTQTPSHQVTQMGQEVILRCVPISNHLYFYWYRQILGQKVEFLVSFYNNEISEKSEIFDDQFSVERPDGSNFTLKIRSTKLEDSAMYFCASSDQGGAEGPQHFGDGTRLSIL.

The V call is TRBV5-6, the J call TRBJ2-1; D gene ambiguous. The CDR3 contains 15 residues. Germline V gene data show CDR1 as SGHDT and CDR2 as YYEEEE. The V end was cut by 2 bases, the J end by 0 bases, with 9 bases between. In nucleotides, the CDR3 is TGTGCCAGCAGCTTTATTGTGAGCTCCTACAATGAGCAGTTCTTC. It translates to CASSFIVSSYNEQFF.

The rearrangement uses TRBV4-2 and TRBJ2-7; 7 nucleotides match TRBD1. The CDR3 runs 14 residues. Germline CDR1 LGHNA, CDR2 YNFKEQ. Losses at the gene ends were 4 bases for V and 4 bases for J; bases not matched to a gene: 7. Here the CDR3 reads CASSRWDREYEQYF. CDR3 nucleotide sequence: TGTGCCAGCAGCCGATGGGACAGAGAGTACGAGCAGTACTTC.

This chain joins TRBV29-1 and TRBJ2-3; TRBD2 aligns across 12 bases. The J segment lost 2 bases and the V segment lost 7 bases, leaving 7 bases of the junction unmatched. The CDR3 runs to 15 residues. Per the germline V gene, CDR1 is SQVTM and CDR2 is ANQGSEA. In DNA form, the CDR3 reads TGCAGCGCTACTGGACTAGCGGGGAACACAGATACGCAGTATTTT. It translates to CSATGLAGNTDTQYF.

V usage is TRBV5-8 and J usage is TRBJ1-2; D unresolved. There are 17 residues in the CDR3. V was cut by 0 bases and J by 3 bases, with 18 bases left in between. Germline CDR1 SGHTS, CDR2 YDEGEE. In nucleotides, the CDR3 is TGTGCCAGCAGCTTGGTCGGGGTTAATTCCTTAGACTATGGCTACACCTTC. Its translation is CASSLVGVNSLDYGYTF. The full variable domain, rest sourced from reference TRBV5-8 and TRBJ1-2, is EAGVTQSPTHLIKTRGQQATLRCSPISGHTSVYWYQQALGLGLQFLLWYDEGEERNRGNFPPRFSGRQFPNYSSELNVNALELEDSALYLCASSLVGVNSLDYGYTFGSGTRLTVV.

The genes are TRBV2 and TRBJ2-1; 9 bases fit TRBD2. CDR1 is SNHLY and CDR2 is FYNNEI in the germline V gene. With V trimmed by 4 bases and J by 7 bases, 8 bases remained unmatched. The CDR3 runs 15 residues. The CDR3: CASSGQRGAGNEQFF. CDR3 coding DNA: TGTGCCAGCAGTGGGCAGCGGGGGGCCGGGAATGAGCAGTTCTTC.

The chain carries TRBV19 and TRBJ2-1; 13 bases map to TRBD2. CDR1 is LNHDA and CDR2 is SQIVND in the germline V gene (reference sequence). V was clipped by 3 bases and J by 2 bases; unmatched bases: 10. This CDR3 is 19 amino acids long. CDR3 protein: CASSISPTSGRTTYNEQFF. The CDR3 DNA reads TGTGCCAGTAGTATTAGTCCGACTAGCGGGAGGACTACCTACAATGAGCAGTTCTTC. Full variable domain (rest looked up from reference TRBV19 and TRBJ2-1): DGGITQSPKYLFRKEGQNVTLSCEQNLNHDAMYWYRQDPGQGLRLIYYSQIVNDFQKGDIAEGYSVSREKKESFPLTVTSAQKNPTAFYLCASSISPTSGRTTYNEQFFGPGTRLTVL.

The rearrangement joins TRBV9 to TRBJ2-7; tentatively, D is TRBD2 (5 bases). Trimming removed 0 bases at V and 7 bases at J, with 14 bases between. This CDR3 spans 14 amino acids. Germline CDR1 SGDLS, CDR2 YYNGEE. The CDR3 DNA is TGTGCCAGCAGCGTAGAGGGTAGACGGGGAGAGCAGTACTTC. Translated: CASSVEGRRGEQYF.

This chain links TRBV4-2 with TRBJ1-2; no clear D. The ends were cut back, 8 bases at V and 4 bases at J, with 14 bases in the middle. Germline CDR1 reads LGHNA; CDR2 reads YNFKEQ. This CDR3 spans 13 amino acids. As DNA, the CDR3 is TGTGCCAGCGGTTGGGAGGAGACCTATGGCTACACCTTC. Amino acids: CASGWEETYGYTF.

The chain combines TRBV19 with TRBJ1-2; the D is unclear. The CDR3 has 14 amino acids. CDR1 and CDR2 from the germline V gene are LNHDA and SQIVND (reference sequence). The germline V and J ends were trimmed by 5 bases and 6 bases, with 16 bases remaining between them. CDR3 nucleotides: TGTGCCAGTAGTTCGATATATGGGCCTAATGGCTACACCTTC. As protein: CASSSIYGPNGYTF. The variable domain in full, with the rest retrieved from reference TRBV19 and TRBJ1-2, is DGGITQSPKYLFRKEGQNVTLSCEQNLNHDAMYWYRQDPGQGLRLIYYSQIVNDFQKGDIAEGYSVSREKKESFPLTVTSAQKNPTAFYLCASSSIYGPNGYTFGSGTRLTVV.

This rearrangement joins TRBV19 to TRBJ1-4; the match to TRBD1 covers 8 bases. There are 15 residues in the CDR3. CDR1 and CDR2 from the germline V gene are LNHDA and SQIVND (reference sequence). The V and J ends lost 7 bases and 6 bases, in that order; junction bases with no gene match: 10. The CDR3 spells CASKRTRTGYEKLFF. Here the CDR3 DNA reads TGTGCCAGTAAGAGGACGCGGACAGGGTATGAAAAACTGTTTTTT.